The 7 T cell receptor beta chains given below trace back to one sample, sequenced in a study of blood T cell repertoires in COVID-19. Some clones are missing from TCRdb's copy, which holds only in-frame ones; the method was immunoSEQ multiplex PCR. The repertoire includes 56,000 or so clones, around 84% of them detected once, and 10% to 15% sits in the top ten. The sample comprised peripheral blood. The receptors derive from a woman of 80 years or more with acute or convalescent COVID-19.

The rearrangement links TRBV7-9 to TRBJ1-6; 11 nucleotides align to TRBD1. Germline trimming cut 2 bases from V and 10 bases from J; bases unmatched to any gene: 13. CDR3 length: 18 amino acids. From germline, CDR1 is SEHNR and CDR2 FQNEAQ (reference sequence). CDR3 region: CASSLIYPGTGGGSPLHF. In DNA form, the CDR3 reads TGTGCCAGCAGCTTAATCTACCCCGGGACAGGGGGAGGCTCACCCCTCCACTTT.

CDR3 DNA: TGTGCCAGCAGCTTGGGACTAGTTGACACCGGGGAGCTGTTTTTT. This translates into CASSLGLVDTGELFF. V is TRBV7-8 and J is TRBJ2-2, with TRBD2 matching over 8 bases. CDR1 is SGHVS, CDR2 FQNEAQ, per germline. This CDR3 comprises 15 residues. The V gene end was trimmed by 3 bases and the J gene end by 3 bases; junction bases not matched to a gene: 3.

The rearrangement uses TRBV11-2 and TRBJ1-5; D ambiguous. Germline V gives CDR1 SGHAT, CDR2 FQNNGV. The CDR3 loop spans 14 amino acids. V was shortened by 3 bases and J by 7 bases, with 13 bases between the two germline ends. CDR3 loop: CASSLGRVGQPQHF. The CDR3 nucleotides are TGTGCCAGCAGCTTGGGGAGGGTGGGACAGCCCCAGCATTTT.

V is TRBV27 and J is TRBJ2-1, with D tentatively TRBD2 (6 bases). Trimming left V 3 bases short and J 9 bases short, with 21 bases between. The CDR3 has 16 residues. Germline values: CDR1 MNHEY, CDR2 SMNVEV (reference sequence). The CDR3: CASSFPSRLGWGEQFF. DNA of the CDR3: TGTGCCAGCAGTTTCCCCTCTAGACTAGGATGGGGTGAGCAGTTCTTC.

The rearrangement joins TRBV24-1 to TRBJ2-5; possibly TRBD1 for D (5 bases). This CDR3 is 13 amino acids long. The ends were cut back, 12 bases at V and 4 bases at J, with 17 bases in the middle. Looked up from germline, CDR1 is KGHDR and CDR2 is SFDVKD. The CDR3 coding sequence is TGTGCCCACTGGCAGGGAATTGTAGAGACCCAGTACTTC. Amino acids: CAHWQGIVETQYF.

CDR3 loop: CASSSSLAGGNQQFF. The CDR3 DNA sequence: TGTGCCAGCAGTTCTTCTCTAGCGGGGGGTAATCAGCAGTTCTTC. The chain joins TRBV6-6 to TRBJ2-1; 11 bases match TRBD2. The CDR3 spans 15 residues. The trim removed 4 bases at V and 11 bases at J, leaving 10 bases unmatched. The germline V gene encodes CDR1 MNHNY and CDR2 SVGAGI (reference sequence).

V and J are TRBV27 and TRBJ2-7; perhaps TRBD2 as D (6 bases). V was cut by 0 bases and J by 12 bases, with 12 bases left in between. This CDR3 comprises 12 residues. Germline assignment: CDR1 MNHEY and CDR2 SMNVEV (reference sequence). CDR3: CASSLSSGPGYF. The CDR3 DNA sequence: TGTGCCAGCAGTTTATCGAGCGGGCCGGGGTACTTC.